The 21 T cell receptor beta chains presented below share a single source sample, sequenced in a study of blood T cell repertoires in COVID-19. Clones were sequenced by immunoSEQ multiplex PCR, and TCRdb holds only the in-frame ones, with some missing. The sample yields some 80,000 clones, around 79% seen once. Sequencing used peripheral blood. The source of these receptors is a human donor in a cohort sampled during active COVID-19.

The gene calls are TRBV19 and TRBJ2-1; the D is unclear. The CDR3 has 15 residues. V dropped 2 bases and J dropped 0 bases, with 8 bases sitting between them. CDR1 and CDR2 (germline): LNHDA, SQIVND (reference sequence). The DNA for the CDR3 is TGTGCCAGTAGTATAACATTCAGCTCCTACAATGAGCAGTTCTTC. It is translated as CASSITFSSYNEQFF.

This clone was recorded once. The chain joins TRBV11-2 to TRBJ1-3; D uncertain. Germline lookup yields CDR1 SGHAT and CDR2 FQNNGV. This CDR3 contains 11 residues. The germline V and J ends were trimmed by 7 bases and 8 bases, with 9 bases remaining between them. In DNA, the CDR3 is TGTGCCAGCAACTGGGCAGACACCATATATTTT. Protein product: CASNWADTIYF.

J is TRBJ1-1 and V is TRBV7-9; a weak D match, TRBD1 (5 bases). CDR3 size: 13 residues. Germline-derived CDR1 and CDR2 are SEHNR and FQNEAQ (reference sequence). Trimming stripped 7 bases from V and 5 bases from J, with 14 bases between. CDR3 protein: CASIPPGGTEAFF. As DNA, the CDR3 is TGTGCCAGCATCCCCCCGGGGGGAACTGAAGCTTTCTTT.

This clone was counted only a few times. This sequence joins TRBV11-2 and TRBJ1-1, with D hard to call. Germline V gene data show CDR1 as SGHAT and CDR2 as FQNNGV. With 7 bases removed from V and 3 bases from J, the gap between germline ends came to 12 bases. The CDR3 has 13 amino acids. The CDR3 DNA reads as TGTGCCAGCACCTACGGGTTCCACACTGAAGCTTTCTTT. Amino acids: CASTYGFHTEAFF.

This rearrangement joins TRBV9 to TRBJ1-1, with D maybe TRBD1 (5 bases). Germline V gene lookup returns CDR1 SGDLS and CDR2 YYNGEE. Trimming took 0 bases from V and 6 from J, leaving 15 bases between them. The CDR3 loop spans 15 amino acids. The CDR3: CASSVEGRGGSEAFF. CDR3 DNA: TGTGCCAGCAGCGTAGAAGGTCGGGGGGGTTCTGAAGCTTTCTTT.

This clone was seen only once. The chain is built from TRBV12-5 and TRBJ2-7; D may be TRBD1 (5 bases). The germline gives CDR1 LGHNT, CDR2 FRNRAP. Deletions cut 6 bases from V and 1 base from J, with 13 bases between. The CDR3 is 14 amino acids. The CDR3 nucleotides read TGTGCTAGTGGACTTGACAGTCCTTCCTACGAGCAGTACTTC. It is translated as CASGLDSPSYEQYF.

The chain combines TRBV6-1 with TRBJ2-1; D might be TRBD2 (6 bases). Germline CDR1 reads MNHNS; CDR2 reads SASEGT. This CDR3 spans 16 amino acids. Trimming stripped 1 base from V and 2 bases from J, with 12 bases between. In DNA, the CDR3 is TGTGCCAGCAGTGAAGACGCGGGATCCCCCTACAATGAGCAGTTCTTC. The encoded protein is CASSEDAGSPYNEQFF.

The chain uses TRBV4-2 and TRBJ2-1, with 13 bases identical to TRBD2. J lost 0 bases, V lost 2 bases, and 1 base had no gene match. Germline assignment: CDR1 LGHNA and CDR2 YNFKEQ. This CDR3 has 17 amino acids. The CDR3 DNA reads TGTGCCAGCAGCCAAACTAGCGGGGGGGGCTCCTACAATGAGCAGTTCTTC. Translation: CASSQTSGGGSYNEQFF.

CDR3 amino acids: CASSRGGLAISSYEQYV. In DNA, the CDR3 is TGTGCCAGCAGTCGGGGGGGACTAGCGATTAGCTCCTACGAGCAGTACGTC. The chain uses TRBV6-2 or TRBV6-3 and TRBJ2-7, with TRBD2 identical over 10 bases. This CDR3 region has 17 residues. CDR1 is MNHEY, CDR2 SVGEGT, per germline. Losses at the gene ends were 5 bases for V and 0 bases for J; bases not matched to a gene: 10.

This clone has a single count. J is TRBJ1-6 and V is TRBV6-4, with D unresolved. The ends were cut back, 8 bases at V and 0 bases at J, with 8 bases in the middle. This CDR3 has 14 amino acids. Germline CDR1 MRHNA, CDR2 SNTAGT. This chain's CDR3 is CASSQNSYNSPLHF. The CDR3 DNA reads TGTGCCAGCTCTCAGAACTCCTATAATTCACCCCTCCACTTT.

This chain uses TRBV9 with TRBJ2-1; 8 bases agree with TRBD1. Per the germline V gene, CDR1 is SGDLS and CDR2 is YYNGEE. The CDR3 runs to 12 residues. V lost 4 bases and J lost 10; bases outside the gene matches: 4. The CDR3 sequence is CASSPRDREQFF. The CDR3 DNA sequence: TGTGCCAGCAGCCCTAGGGACAGGGAGCAGTTCTTC.

For the CDR3, the DNA is TGCGCCAGCAGCAAAGGGACTAGCGGGGAAGATACGCAGTATTTT. It encodes CASSKGTSGEDTQYF. The V call is TRBV5-1, the J call TRBJ2-3; 13 nucleotides match TRBD2. This CDR3 region has 15 residues. Germline values: CDR1 SGHRS, CDR2 YFSETQ. V dropped 4 bases and J dropped 5; count of bases not matched to a gene: 4.

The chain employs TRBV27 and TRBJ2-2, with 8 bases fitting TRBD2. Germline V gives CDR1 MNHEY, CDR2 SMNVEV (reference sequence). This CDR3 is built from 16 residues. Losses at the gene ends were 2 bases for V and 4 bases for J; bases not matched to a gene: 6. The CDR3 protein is CASSLGPAGATGELFF. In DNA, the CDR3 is TGTGCCAGCAGTTTAGGGCCAGCGGGAGCCACCGGGGAGCTGTTTTTT.

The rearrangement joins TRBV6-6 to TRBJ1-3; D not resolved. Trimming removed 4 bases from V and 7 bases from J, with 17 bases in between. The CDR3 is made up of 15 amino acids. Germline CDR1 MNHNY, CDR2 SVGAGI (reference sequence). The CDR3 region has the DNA TGTGCCAGCAGTTCCACGCGACGAGCGGGGAACACCATATATTTT. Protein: CASSSTRRAGNTIYF.

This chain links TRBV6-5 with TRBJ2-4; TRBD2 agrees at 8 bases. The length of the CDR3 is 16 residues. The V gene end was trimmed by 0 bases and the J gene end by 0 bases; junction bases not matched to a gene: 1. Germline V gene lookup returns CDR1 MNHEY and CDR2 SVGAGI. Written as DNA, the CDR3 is TGTGCCAGCAGTTACTCGCGGGGGGCAGCCAAAAACATTCAGTACTTC. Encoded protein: CASSYSRGAAKNIQYF.

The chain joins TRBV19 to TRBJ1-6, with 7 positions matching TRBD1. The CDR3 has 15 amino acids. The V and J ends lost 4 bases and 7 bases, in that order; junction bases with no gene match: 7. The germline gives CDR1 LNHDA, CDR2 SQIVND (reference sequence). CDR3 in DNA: TGTGCCAGTAGTAAGAGGACAGGCCGAAATTCACCCCTCCACTTT. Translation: CASSKRTGRNSPLHF.

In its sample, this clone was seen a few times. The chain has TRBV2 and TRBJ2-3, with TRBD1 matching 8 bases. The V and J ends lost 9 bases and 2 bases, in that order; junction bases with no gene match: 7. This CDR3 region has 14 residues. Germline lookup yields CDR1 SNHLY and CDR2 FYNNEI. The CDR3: CASTTGVITDTQYF. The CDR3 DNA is TGTGCCAGTACGACAGGGGTAATCACAGATACGCAGTATTTT.

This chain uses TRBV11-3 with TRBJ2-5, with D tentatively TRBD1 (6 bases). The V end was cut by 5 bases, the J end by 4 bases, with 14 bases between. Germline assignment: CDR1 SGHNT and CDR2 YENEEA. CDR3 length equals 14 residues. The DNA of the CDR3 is TGTGCCAGCAGCACCAGGGGTCTCGGAGAGACCCAGTACTTC. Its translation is CASSTRGLGETQYF. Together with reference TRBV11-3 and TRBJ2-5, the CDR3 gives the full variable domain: EAGVVQSPRYKIIEKKQPVAFWCNPISGHNTLYWYLQNLGQGPELLIRYENEEAVDDSQLPKDRFSAERLKGVDSTLKIQPAELGDSAVYLCASSTRGLGETQYFGPGTRLLVL.

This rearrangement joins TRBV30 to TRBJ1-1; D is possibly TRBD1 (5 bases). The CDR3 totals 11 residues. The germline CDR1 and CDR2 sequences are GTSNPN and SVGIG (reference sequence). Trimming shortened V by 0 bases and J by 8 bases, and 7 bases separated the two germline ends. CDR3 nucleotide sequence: TGTGCCTGGAGTGTCGGGGGGGAAGCTTTCTTT. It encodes CAWSVGGEAFF.

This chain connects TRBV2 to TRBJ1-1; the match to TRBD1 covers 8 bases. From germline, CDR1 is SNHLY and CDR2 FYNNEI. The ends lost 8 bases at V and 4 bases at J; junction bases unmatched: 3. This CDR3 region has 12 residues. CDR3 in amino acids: CASQGAGTEAFF. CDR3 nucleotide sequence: TGTGCCAGCCAGGGGGCCGGCACTGAAGCTTTCTTT.

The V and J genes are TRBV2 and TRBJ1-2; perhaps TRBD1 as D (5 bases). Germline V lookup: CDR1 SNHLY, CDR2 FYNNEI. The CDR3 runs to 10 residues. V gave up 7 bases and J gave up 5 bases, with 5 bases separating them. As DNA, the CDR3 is TGTGCCAGCAAGGGGTATGGCTACACCTTC. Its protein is CASKGYGYTF.